The clone carrying this T cell receptor beta chain was observed a few times. Its specificity is unknown. The sample is drawn from a study of naive and memory T cell subsets. Points from the study as a whole: Between naive and memory subsets, TCR abundance power law exponents differed.

This CDR3 has 15 residues. V was pared by 3 bases and J by 7 bases, with 17 bases between. CDR1 and CDR2 from the germline V gene are KGHDR and SFDVKD. Two oligonucleotides, mixed equimolar, formed the beta constant-region primer covering TRBC1 and TRBC2. TCRdb used MiXCR to reprocess the UMI-ligation and nested PCR reads, holding one entry per CDR3 protein. Of around 30,000 distinct CDR3 sequences listed, about 10% are singletons. The origin of this receptor is a human donor in good health. The chain employs TRBV24-1 and TRBJ1-2, with D tentatively TRBD1 (6 bases). The sample consisted of effector memory CD4+ T cells from blood. Stated subset: effector memory, CD45RA- CD27-. Written as DNA, the CDR3 is TGTGCCACCAGTGATGGGACGTCAACAGGGTCTGGCTACACCTTC. The encoded protein is CATSDGTSTGSGYTF.